This T cell receptor (beta chain) was found in a study of cytomegalovirus exposure and HLA in healthy donors. Study conclusions and caveats: Rare TCR sequences dominated, though some public TCRs recurred in many donors. Cytomegalovirus-associated status was assigned to 150 or so TCR beta chains.

TCRdb's copy holds only in-frame clones and misses some; the assay was immunoSEQ multiplex PCR. Among roughly 150,000 clones listed, approximately 88% were seen once. This clone has more than one count but fewer than ten. Antigen: not known. The validation cohort, a group of over a hundred subjects, included the donors and was separate from the approximately 660-subject first cohort. V was shortened by 7 bases and J by 4 bases, with 19 bases between the two germline ends. Germline CDR1 is SNHLY and CDR2 is FYNNEI. The CDR3 contains 15 residues. Sequencing was done on a sample of PBMCs. The V gene is TRBV2, the J gene TRBJ1-2, with TRBD1 as a possible D gene (5 bases). The sequence came from a young woman in good health and CMV-seropositive. As DNA, the CDR3 is TGTGCCAGCAATCTACGGGGGGGTGGCAGCTATGGCTACACCTTC. Protein product: CASNLRGGGSYGYTF.